This record covers a single T cell receptor beta chain. Its target is not known. Deep was the level used in running the assay. TCRdb keeps only in-frame clones here, not all; method: immunoSEQ multiplex PCR. The sample records millions of clones, around nine tenths being singletons. The data were obtained in a study of shared clonotypes between healthy human individuals. In the study overall: The donor pool was made up of two women and three men aged 18 to 49.

Study-wide findings and caveats: Specimens sampled were limited to blood, with tissue repertoires likely differing. Naive subsets tended to show greater estimated richness than memory subsets.

This TCR came from a man aged 18 to 30 in good health. The sample taken for sequencing was naive CD4+ T cells sorted from blood. The subset is: CD45RA+ positively selected.

The CDR3 nucleotides are TGTGCCAGCAGCGTACCCAGGGATGGAAACACTGAAGCTTTCTTT. Translating gives CASSVPRDGNTEAFF. V and J are TRBV5-4 and TRBJ1-1; maybe TRBD1 (5 bases). Germline CDR1 and CDR2: SGHNT and YYREEE (reference sequence). Deletions cut 4 bases from V and 2 bases from J, with 15 bases between. CDR3 length equals 15 residues.